These 21 T cell receptor beta chains were all obtained from the same sample, sequenced in a study of T cells after yellow fever vaccination. A single record per CDR3 protein comes from TCRdb applying MiXCR to the 5' RACE reads. Of around 310,000 distinct CDR3 sequences listed, 3% to 4.5% are singletons. This specimen was PBMCs, taken 5 days after the yellow fever booster vaccination. These receptors were collected from a man aged 18 to 29 who received the YFV17D yellow fever vaccine.

The sample holds many counts of this clonotype. CDR3 in amino acids: CASSGRQGVKTQYF. CDR3 bases: TGTGCCAGCAGCGGGAGACAGGGGGTCAAGACCCAGTACTTC. The chain couples TRBV7-2 to TRBJ2-5, with 9 bases fitting TRBD1. V dropped 5 bases and J dropped 6; count of bases not matched to a gene: 7. Per germline, CDR1 SGHTA and CDR2 FQGNSA. This CDR3 region has 14 residues.

This clonotype was picked up many times. V and J are TRBV12-3 or TRBV12-4 and TRBJ2-3; 9 bases map to TRBD2. V lost 6 bases and J lost 0; bases outside the gene matches: 1. The CDR3 runs 14 residues. The CDR3 loop is CASRAGGSTDTQYF. The CDR3 nucleotides are TGTGCCAGCAGGGCGGGGGGGAGCACAGATACGCAGTATTTT.

In its sample, this clonotype was seen a few times. The V call is TRBV6-5, the J call TRBJ1-1; D is ambiguous. CDR3 size: 13 residues. V dropped 8 bases and J dropped 2 bases, with 12 bases sitting between them. Germline V CDR1 and CDR2: MNHEY, SVGAGI. CDR3 nucleotide sequence: TGTGCCAGCCACCCTGAAACTAACACTGAAGCTTTCTTT. Translated, it gives CASHPETNTEAFF.

In its sample, this clonotype was seen many times. The chain has TRBV5-1 and TRBJ2-5; TRBD2 might be the D (5 bases). In germline, CDR1 is SGHRS, CDR2 YFSETQ. The ends were cut back, 0 bases at V and 2 bases at J, with 11 bases in the middle. The CDR3 has 15 residues. This CDR3 is CASSLAGGGQETQYF. The CDR3 region has the DNA TGCGCCAGCAGCTTGGCCGGCGGAGGACAAGAGACCCAGTACTTC.

The chain is built from TRBV9 and TRBJ2-6; D is undetermined. The CDR3 has 14 residues. Germline CDR1 reads SGDLS; CDR2 reads YYNGEE. V lost 3 bases, J lost 4 bases, and 8 bases lay in between. The CDR3 reads CASSDLAGANVLTF. The CDR3 DNA sequence: TGTGCCAGCAGCGACTTGGCCGGGGCCAACGTCCTGACTTTC.

The genes are TRBV5-4 and TRBJ1-1, with D unresolved. With 3 bases removed from V and 0 bases from J, the gap between germline ends came to 15 bases. There are 16 residues in the CDR3. CDR1 and CDR2 (germline): SGHNT, YYREEE (reference sequence). The chain's CDR3 is CASSSSLRGMNTEAFF. Written as DNA, the CDR3 is TGTGCCAGCAGCTCCTCACTCCGCGGGATGAACACTGAAGCTTTCTTT.

This clonotype has only a few counts. The rearrangement uses TRBV7-3 and TRBJ1-1, with D perhaps matching TRBD1 (6 bases). The V end was cut by 0 bases, the J end by 1 base, with 12 bases between. This CDR3 comprises 16 residues. Germline V gene lookup returns CDR1 SGHTA and CDR2 FQGTGA. Here the CDR3 reads CASSLTLGGRNTEAFF. CDR3 nucleotides: TGTGCCAGCAGCTTAACGTTGGGGGGGCGGAACACTGAAGCTTTCTTT.

This chain joins TRBV7-6 and TRBJ1-1; tentative D call: TRBD1 (5 bases). The CDR3 is 13 amino acids. The V end was cut by 2 bases, the J end by 5 bases, with 9 bases between. Germline CDR1 SGHVS, CDR2 FNYEAQ. The CDR3 region is CASSLYGGTEAFF. Written as DNA, the CDR3 is TGTGCCAGCAGCTTATATGGGGGGACTGAAGCTTTCTTT.

This clonotype was observed a handful of times. The J gene is TRBJ2-5, the V gene TRBV29-1; no clear D gene. The V end lost 3 bases, the J end lost 4 bases, and 24 bases lay between the germline ends. Germline assignment: CDR1 SQVTM and CDR2 ANQGSEA. This CDR3 is built from 17 residues. The CDR3 coding sequence is TGCAGCGTTGAGTATACGTCTACGAAATATTTGTTAGAGACCCAGTACTTC. Translating it yields CSVEYTSTKYLLETQYF. Based on the CDR3 plus reference TRBV29-1 and TRBJ2-5, the full variable domain is SAVISQKPSRDICQRGTSLTIQCQVDSQVTMMFWYRQQPGQSLTLIATANQGSEATYESGFVIDKFPISRPNLTFSTLTVSNMSPEDSSIYLCSVEYTSTKYLLETQYFGPGTRLLVL.

This clonotype was observed many times. V usage is TRBV12-3 or TRBV12-4 and J usage is TRBJ1-2, with D possibly being TRBD1 (5 bases). V lost 2 bases and J lost 6, with 10 bases in between. CDR3 length: 13 amino acids. This CDR3 is CASSLQGPDGYTF. The CDR3 region has the DNA TGTGCCAGCAGTTTACAGGGCCCCGATGGCTACACCTTC.

This clonotype was detected a few times. The chain joins TRBV2 to TRBJ1-6; possibly TRBD1 for D (5 bases). Per germline, CDR1 SNHLY and CDR2 FYNNEI. The V end was cut by 5 bases, the J end by 3 bases, with 11 bases between. The CDR3 loop spans 15 amino acids. CDR3 DNA: TGTGCCAGCAGTTCAGGGCCTAGCTATAATTCACCCCTCCACTTT. Amino acid sequence: CASSSGPSYNSPLHF.

The sample holds many counts of this clonotype. The chain has TRBV6-4 and TRBJ2-3; no reliable D call. Germline V gene sequence: CDR1 MRHNA, CDR2 SNTAGT. CDR3 size: 14 residues. V was shortened by 0 bases and J by 3 bases, with 7 bases between the two germline ends. CDR3 nucleotide sequence: TGTGCCAGCAGTGACTCGAAAGGGACAGATACGCAGTATTTT. This sequence encodes CASSDSKGTDTQYF.

This clonotype was counted only a few times. The genes are TRBV6-5 and TRBJ2-7; D gene unclear. Per germline, CDR1 MNHEY and CDR2 SVGAGI. CDR3 length: 13 residues. Between the trimmed V and J ends, which lost 6 bases and 3 bases, there was a span of 12 bases. The CDR3 region is CASRSSPYYEQYF. The CDR3 coding sequence is TGTGCCAGCAGGAGCAGCCCTTACTACGAGCAGTACTTC.

This clonotype came up a few times. The chain joins TRBV27 to TRBJ1-5; the D gene is possibly TRBD1 (5 bases). CDR1 is MNHEY, CDR2 SMNVEV, per germline (reference sequence). The CDR3 has 18 residues. Trimming took off 2 bases at V and 2 bases at J, with 19 bases between the two ends. CDR3 in DNA: TGTGCCAGCAGTTTAATAGGACCCTTCAGGGTGGGCAATCAGCCCCAGCATTTT. Amino acid sequence: CASSLIGPFRVGNQPQHF.

The chain couples TRBV7-2 to TRBJ2-5, with 11 bases that match TRBD2. V lost 5 bases, J lost 5 bases, and 4 bases stayed unmatched. CDR3 length: 14 amino acids. Germline loops: CDR1 SGHTA, CDR2 FQGNSA. The CDR3 coding sequence is TGTGCCAGCAGCCCGACTAGCGGGGTGGAGACCCAGTACTTC. Translation: CASSPTSGVETQYF.

In this sample, this clonotype turned up a few times. V gene TRBV4-3 combines with J gene TRBJ2-2, with TRBD1 identical over 8 bases. V lost 1 base and J lost 6; bases outside the gene matches: 1. Germline V CDR1 and CDR2: LGHNA, YSLEER. This CDR3 has 14 residues. CDR3 coding DNA: TGCGCCAGCAGCCAAGCCAGGGGGCCCGGGGAGCTGTTTTTT. Translation: CASSQARGPGELFF.

Only a few counts were recorded for this clonotype. The CDR3 nucleotides read TGTGCCAGCAGCTTGGGCCTCGACAATGAGCAGTTCTTC. This gives the protein CASSLGLDNEQFF. This chain uses TRBV5-4 with TRBJ2-1; D call uncertain. The germline V gene has CDR1 SGHNT and CDR2 YYREEE (reference sequence). Trimming pared 0 bases from V and 5 bases from J, leaving 6 bases between. The CDR3 is made up of 13 amino acids. The full variable domain, its missing parts supplied by reference TRBV5-4 and TRBJ2-1, is ETGVTQSPTHLIKTRGQQVTLRCSSQSGHNTVSWYQQALGQGPQFIFQYYREEENGRGNFPPRFSGLQFPNYSSELNVNALELDDSALYLCASSLGLDNEQFFGPGTRLTVL.

The chain uses TRBV20-1 and TRBJ1-6; possible D gene TRBD1, 5 bases. This CDR3 is 17 amino acids long. The germline gives CDR1 DFQATT, CDR2 SNEGSKA (reference sequence). V was clipped by 3 bases and J by 0 bases, with 15 bases between them. CDR3 nucleotide sequence: TGCAGTGCTAGGGGGGACCGAGCCCGCTCCTATAATTCACCCCTCCACTTT. Amino acid sequence: CSARGDRARSYNSPLHF.

This clonotype was detected ten times or more. The rearrangement joins TRBV6-1 to TRBJ2-1; 12 bases match TRBD2. CDR3 length: 13 residues. From germline, CDR1 is MNHNS and CDR2 SASEGT. Trimming removed 6 bases from V and 8 bases from J; junction bases left unmatched: 2. Written as DNA, the CDR3 is TGTGCCAGCAGAACTAGCGGGGGGTATGAGCAGTTCTTC. Encoded protein: CASRTSGGYEQFF.

The CDR3 sequence is CASSLQRTQYF. CDR3 nucleotide sequence: TGTGCCAGCAGTCTCCAGAGAACCCAGTACTTC. The rearrangement uses TRBV28 and TRBJ2-5, with D unresolved. V was shortened by 5 bases and J by 8 bases, with 9 bases between the two germline ends. Per germline, CDR1 MDHEN and CDR2 SYDVKM. CDR3 length equals 11 residues.

The V gene is TRBV7-2, the J gene TRBJ2-1; TRBD1 or TRBD2 may be the D gene (6 bases each). The V end was cut by 6 bases, the J end by 2 bases, with 14 bases between. Looked up from germline, CDR1 is SGHTA and CDR2 is FQGNSA. The CDR3 extends over 15 amino acids. The CDR3: CASRPPGAPYNEQFF. The CDR3 DNA reads as TGTGCCAGCAGACCGCCGGGGGCTCCCTACAATGAGCAGTTCTTC. Full variable domain (missing parts from reference TRBV7-2 and TRBJ2-1): GAGVSQSPSNKVTEKGKDVELRCDPISGHTALYWYRQSLGQGLEFLIYFQGNSAPDKSGLPSDRFSAERTGGSVSTLTIQRTQQEDSAVYLCASRPPGAPYNEQFFGPGTRLTVL.